Listed below are T cell receptor beta chains from one sample, sequenced in a study of tumor-infiltrating lymphocytes in glioblastoma multiforme. TCRdb re-derived calls from the multiplex PCR reads in MiXCR, one entry per CDR3 protein. Among about 32,000 distinct CDR3 sequences, more than 55% were seen once, and the ten largest hold around 34%. Sequenced sample: brain tumor tissue. The receptors were sampled from a male donor with glioblastoma. Each CDR3 is given with its conserved first and last residue. D genes are given only for firm matches. Clone size is stated in some rows and not others, as once, few, many or a class when expanded.

v_gene,abundance,j_gene,d_gene,CDR3nt,CDR3aa
TRBV12-3/TRBV12-4,NA,TRBJ2-1,TRBD1,TGTGCCAGTAGTTTCTTGGACAGGCGGAGAAATGGGCAGTTCTTC,CASSFLDRRRNGQFF
TRBV6-1,NA,TRBJ1-2,NA,TGTGCCAGCCTGAGGGACTGTGGTTACACCTTC,CASLRDCGYTF
TRBV10-3,NA,TRBJ2-1,NA,TGTGCCACCAGTGACCCAGGGGTGGATCACAATGAGCAGTTCTTC,CATSDPGVDHNEQFF
TRBV20-1,NA,TRBJ2-5,TRBD2,TGCAGTGCCAGGAGTCTAGCGGAGGCTGTACAAGAGACCCAGTACTTC,CSARSLAEAVQETQYF
TRBV2,NA,TRBJ2-1,TRBD2,TGTGCCACCGGGACTAGCGGCTCCAATGAGCAGTTCTTC,CATGTSGSNEQFF
TRBV10-3,NA,TRBJ1-3,NA,TGTGCCATCAATGGGTCCGCACAGGGAAACACCATATATTTT,CAINGSAQGNTIYF
TRBV20-1,NA,TRBJ2-7,NA,TGCAGTGCGCCCGGAGGTAGCGGAGACCACCTCGGGTACGAGCAGTACTTC,CSAPGGSGDHLGYEQYF
TRBV11-1,NA,TRBJ2-1,NA,TGTGCCAGCAGCCCCGGACGGGAGAACTACAATGAGCAGTTCTTC,CASSPGRENYNEQFF
TRBV28,NA,TRBJ1-1,TRBD1,TGTGCCAGCAGCTCGGACAGGGTGAGGGCTTTCTTT,CASSSDRVRAFF
TRBV20-1,NA,TRBJ2-5,TRBD2,TGCAGTGTTAGAACCTCCCCCGCAGCCGGGCCCCGGGGGGGAGAGACCCAGTACTTC,CSVRTSPAAGPRGGETQYF
TRBV6-5,NA,TRBJ2-2,TRBD1,TGTACCAGCAGTTACCCGCTCAGGGGGCCCGGGGAGCTGTTTTTT,CTSSYPLRGPGELFF
TRBV6-6,NA,TRBJ2-1,TRBD2,TGTGCCAGCAGTTACCAGACTAGCAGGGAGGGCTTAAGCTCCTGCAATGGGCAGTTCTTC,CASSYQTSREGLSSCNGQFF
TRBV5-1,NA,TRBJ2-2,TRBD1,TGCGCCTGCAGCAGGGGACAGTGGAACACCGGGGAGCTGTTTTTT,CACSRGQWNTGELFF
TRBV5-6,NA,TRBJ1-1,NA,TGTGCCAGCAGCATACGTAAGGGGATGAATTTCTTT,CASSIRKGMNFF
TRBV10-3,NA,TRBJ2-1,TRBD2,TGTGTCATCAGTGAGTCCCTCTATAGCGGGGATGATGAGCAGTTCTTC,CVISESLYSGDDEQFF
TRBV7-9,NA,TRBJ2-1,TRBD2,TGTGCCAGCAGCCAGGGACTAGCGGTTAACAATGAGCAGTTCTTC,CASSQGLAVNNEQFF
TRBV13,NA,TRBJ2-7,NA,TGTGCCAGCAGCCCAAGGCGGGAAAGAACCTACGAGCAGTACTTC,CASSPRRERTYEQYF
TRBV6-5,NA,TRBJ2-5,TRBD2,TGTGCCAGCAGTATCGGGCTAGCGGGTGGAGAGACCCAGTATTTC,CASSIGLAGGETQYF
TRBV28,NA,TRBJ2-1,TRBD2,TGTGCCAGCAGCTCACTAGCGTCAAGCTCCTACGATGAGCAGTTCTTC,CASSSLASSSYDEQFF
TRBV12-3/TRBV12-4,NA,TRBJ2-7,NA,TGTGCCACCAGTTCAGTCAGCCAGCAGGCTTACGAGCAGTACTTC,CATSSVSQQAYEQYF
TRBV12-3/TRBV12-4,NA,TRBJ2-2,TRBD2,TGTGCCAGCACGGATCTAGCGGGAAACACCGGGAAGCTGTTTTTT,CASTDLAGNTGKLFF
TRBV6-5,NA,TRBJ2-1,NA,TGTGCCAGCAGCGGGACTCGTGGAAATGAGCAGTTCTTC,CASSGTRGNEQFF
TRBV29-1,NA,TRBJ1-5,NA,TGCAACGTTGCCGCGGCTCCCGGGTTCAATCAGCCCCATCATTTT,CNVAAAPGFNQPHHF
TRBV20-1,NA,TRBJ2-7,NA,TGCAGTGCTGCTAACAGGGAATACCCCTACGGGCAGTACTTC,CSAANREYPYGQYF
TRBV30,NA,TRBJ2-3,TRBD1,TGTGCCTGGGGGGGACAGGGGGGCCCAGATACGCAGTATTTT,CAWGGQGGPDTQYF
TRBV5-1,many,TRBJ1-1,NA,TGCGCCAGCAGCATATCAGGGGATAGAGCTTTCTTT,CASSISGDRAFF
TRBV11-2,medium-sized,TRBJ2-7,NA,TGTGCCAGCAGCTCCATGGACCGGACGGGATCCTACGAGCAGTACTTC,CASSSMDRTGSYEQYF
TRBV20-1,many,TRBJ1-2,NA,TGCAGTGCTAGACTTAGACCGCCTAGCTATGGCTACACCTTC,CSARLRPPSYGYTF
TRBV6-6,once,TRBJ1-5,NA,TGTGACAGCAGCTTCCAGGGGAGGAATCAGTCCCAGCATTTT,CDSSFQGRNQSQHF
TRBV11-2,medium-sized,TRBJ2-1,NA,TGTGCCAGCAGCCATCAGGGCGGCAATGAGCAGTTCTTC,CASSHQGGNEQFF
TRBV28,NA,TRBJ2-3,TRBD2,TGTGCCAGCAGTCGATTAGCGGGGGAGGATACGCAGTATTTT,CASSRLAGEDTQYF
TRBV12-5,many,TRBJ2-3,TRBD1,TGTGCTAGTGGTTTGGGGACAGGGGTAGCAGATACGCAGTATTTT,CASGLGTGVADTQYF
TRBV4-1,NA,TRBJ1-2,NA,TGCGCCAGCAGCCAATGGACGACGGGGAGGTATGGCTACACCTTC,CASSQWTTGRYGYTF
TRBV28,NA,TRBJ2-1,TRBD1,TGTGCCCGCAGTTTCGCCGACAGGGCGCAGTTCTTC,CARSFADRAQFF
TRBV6-5,NA,TRBJ1-1,NA,TGTGCGAGCACCAATACAGGGAGGTGGACTGTAGCTTTCTTT,CASTNTGRWTVAFF
TRBV6-5,many,TRBJ2-3,NA,TGTGCCAGCAGCCAGGTGGGGACAGATACGCAGTATTTT,CASSQVGTDTQYF
TRBV12-3/TRBV12-4,NA,TRBJ2-6,NA,TGTGTCAGCAGTCCCCGGACACAGCTACCCCCTGGGGCCAACTTCCTGACTTTC,CVSSPRTQLPPGANFLTF
TRBV20-1,NA,TRBJ2-7,TRBD1,TGCAATGCTTCCTCCGGGACAGGACATCTCATGGGGAACGAGCAGTACTTC,CNASSGTGHLMGNEQYF
TRBV7-9,once,TRBJ2-1,NA,TGTACTAGCACCCCCGCGGCGGAATCCTACAATGAGCAGTTCTTC,CTSTPAAESYNEQFF
TRBV20-1,NA,TRBJ2-1,NA,TGCAGTGCTAAATCGGGAGCAGGGGTCAATGAGCAGTCCTTC,CSAKSGAGVNEQSF
TRBV10-3,many,TRBJ2-1,TRBD1,TGTGCCATCAGTGATGACAGGGGGAATGAGCAGTTCTTC,CAISDDRGNEQFF
TRBV5-4,many,TRBJ2-2,NA,TGTGCCAGCAGTCATACTAAACAGGGTTTGGCCGGGGAGCTGTTTTTT,CASSHTKQGLAGELFF
TRBV2,few,TRBJ2-5,NA,TGTGCCAGCAAAAGGACTAACCAAGAGACCCAGTACTTC,CASKRTNQETQYF
TRBV30,many,TRBJ2-1,TRBD2,TGTGCCGGGTACCTGGCGGGAGTAATCGCCTACAATGAGCAGTTCTTC,CAGYLAGVIAYNEQFF
TRBV11-2,NA,TRBJ1-3,NA,TGTGCCAGCAGGGGATTTGTAGCCAGCTCTGGTAATACCATATATTTT,CASRGFVASSGNTIYF